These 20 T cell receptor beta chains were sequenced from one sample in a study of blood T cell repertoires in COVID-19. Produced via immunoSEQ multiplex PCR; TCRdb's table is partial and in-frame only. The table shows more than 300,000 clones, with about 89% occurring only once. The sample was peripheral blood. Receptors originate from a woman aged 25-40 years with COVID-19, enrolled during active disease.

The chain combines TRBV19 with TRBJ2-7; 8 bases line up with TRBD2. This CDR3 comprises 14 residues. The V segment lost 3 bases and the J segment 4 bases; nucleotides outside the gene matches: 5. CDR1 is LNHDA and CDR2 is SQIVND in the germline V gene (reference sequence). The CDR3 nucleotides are TGTGCCAGTAGTATGAGGATAGCGGGATACGAGCAGTACTTC. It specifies CASSMRIAGYEQYF. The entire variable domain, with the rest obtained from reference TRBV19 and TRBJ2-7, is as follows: DGGITQSPKYLFRKEGQNVTLSCEQNLNHDAMYWYRQDPGQGLRLIYYSQIVNDFQKGDIAEGYSVSREKKESFPLTVTSAQKNPTAFYLCASSMRIAGYEQYFGPGTRLTVT.

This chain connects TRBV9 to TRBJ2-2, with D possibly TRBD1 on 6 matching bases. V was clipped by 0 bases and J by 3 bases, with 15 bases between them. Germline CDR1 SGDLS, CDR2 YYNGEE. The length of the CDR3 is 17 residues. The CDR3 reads CASSVEPPGADTGELFF. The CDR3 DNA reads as TGTGCCAGCAGCGTAGAGCCCCCAGGGGCGGACACCGGGGAGCTGTTTTTT.

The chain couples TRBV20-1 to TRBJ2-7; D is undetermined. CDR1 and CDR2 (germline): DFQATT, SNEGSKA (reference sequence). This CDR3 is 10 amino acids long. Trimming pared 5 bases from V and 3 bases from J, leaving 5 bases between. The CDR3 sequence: CSALYYEQYF. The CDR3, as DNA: TGCAGTGCTCTCTACTACGAGCAGTACTTC.

CDR3: CASSQEVQGYEQYF. The CDR3 DNA reads TGCGCCAGCAGCCAAGAGGTACAGGGCTACGAGCAGTACTTC. The J gene is TRBJ2-7, the V gene TRBV4-1, with D possibly TRBD1 on 6 matching bases. The ends were cut back, 0 bases at V and 3 bases at J, with 9 bases in the middle. From germline, CDR1 is MGHRA and CDR2 YSYEKL. This CDR3 is built from 14 residues.

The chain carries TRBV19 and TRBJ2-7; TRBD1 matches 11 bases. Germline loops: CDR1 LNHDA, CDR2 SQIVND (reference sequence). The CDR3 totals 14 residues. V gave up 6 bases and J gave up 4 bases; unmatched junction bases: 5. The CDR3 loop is CASRRTGGTYEQYF. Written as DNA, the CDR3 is TGTGCCAGTAGGAGGACAGGGGGCACTTACGAGCAGTACTTC.

The CDR3 loop is CASSVAIREGQDEQYF. CDR3 in DNA: TGTGCCAGCAGCGTAGCTATCCGGGAGGGCCAGGACGAGCAGTACTTC. V is TRBV9 and J is TRBJ2-7, with 8 bases lining up with TRBD2. The germline V gene encodes CDR1 SGDLS and CDR2 YYNGEE. After removal of 0 bases from V and 5 bases from J, the junction contained 10 bases not matched to a gene. The CDR3 loop spans 16 amino acids.

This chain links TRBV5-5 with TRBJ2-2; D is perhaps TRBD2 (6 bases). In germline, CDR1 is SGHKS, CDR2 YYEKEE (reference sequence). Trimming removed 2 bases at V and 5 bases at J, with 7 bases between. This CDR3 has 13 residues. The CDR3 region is CASSFAGTGELFF. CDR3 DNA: TGTGCCAGCAGCTTCGCGGGGACCGGGGAGCTGTTTTTT.

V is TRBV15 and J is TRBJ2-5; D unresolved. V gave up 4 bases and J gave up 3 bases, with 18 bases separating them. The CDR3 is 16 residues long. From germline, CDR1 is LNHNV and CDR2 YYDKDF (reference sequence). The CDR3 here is CATSKDRYSQKETQYF. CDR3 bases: TGTGCCACCAGCAAAGACCGTTACAGCCAAAAAGAGACCCAGTACTTC.

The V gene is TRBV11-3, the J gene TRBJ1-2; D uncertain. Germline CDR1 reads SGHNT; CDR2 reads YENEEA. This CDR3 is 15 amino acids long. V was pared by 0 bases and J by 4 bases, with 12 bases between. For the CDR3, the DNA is TGTGCCAGCAGCTTAGAAGCGGCAGTTTTCTATGGCTACACCTTC. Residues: CASSLEAAVFYGYTF.

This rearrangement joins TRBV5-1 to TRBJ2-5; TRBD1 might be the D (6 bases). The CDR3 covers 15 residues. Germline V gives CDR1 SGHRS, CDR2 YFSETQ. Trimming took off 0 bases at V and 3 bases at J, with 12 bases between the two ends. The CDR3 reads CASSLAGTREETQYF. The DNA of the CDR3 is TGCGCCAGCAGCTTGGCCGGGACACGAGAAGAGACCCAGTACTTC.

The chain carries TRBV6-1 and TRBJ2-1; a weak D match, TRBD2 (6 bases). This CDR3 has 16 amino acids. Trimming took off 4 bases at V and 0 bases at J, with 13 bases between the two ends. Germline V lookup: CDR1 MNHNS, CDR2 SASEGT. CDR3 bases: TGTGCCAGCAGTGTAGAACGGGGGAGCTCCTACAATGAGCAGTTCTTC. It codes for CASSVERGSSYNEQFF.

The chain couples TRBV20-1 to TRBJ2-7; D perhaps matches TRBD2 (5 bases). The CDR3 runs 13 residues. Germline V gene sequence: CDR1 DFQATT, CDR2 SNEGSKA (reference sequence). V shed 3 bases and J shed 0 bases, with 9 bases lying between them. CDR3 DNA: TGCAGTGCTAGTTCCGGGGTCTCCTACGAGCAGTACTTC. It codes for CSASSGVSYEQYF.

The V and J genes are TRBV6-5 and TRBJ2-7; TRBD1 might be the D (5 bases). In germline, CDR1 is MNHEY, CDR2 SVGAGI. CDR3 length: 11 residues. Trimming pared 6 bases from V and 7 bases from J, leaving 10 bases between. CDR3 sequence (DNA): TGTGCCAGCAGCCAAGGACAAGAGCAGTACTTC. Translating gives CASSQGQEQYF.

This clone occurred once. CDR3 DNA sequence: TGTGCCAGCAGCCCGGGACAGGGCGGCGGCTATTTTTCCTACAATGAGCAGTTCTTC. As protein: CASSPGQGGGYFSYNEQFF. V usage is TRBV7-6 and J usage is TRBJ2-1; 9 nucleotides agree with TRBD1. This CDR3 is 19 amino acids long. V shed 5 bases, J shed 1 base, and the junction held 15 bases outside the gene matches. CDR1 and CDR2 from the germline V gene are SGHVS and FNYEAQ.

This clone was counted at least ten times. The CDR3 DNA sequence: TGTGCCAGCAGCTTAGGGGGGACAGGCAGGGAGTTCTTC. Its translation is CASSLGGTGREFF. The V and J genes are TRBV7-2 and TRBJ2-1; 8 bases line up with TRBD1. Germline V gives CDR1 SGHTA, CDR2 FQGNSA. This CDR3 contains 13 residues. V was pared by 1 base and J by 14 bases, with 7 bases of the junction left unmatched.

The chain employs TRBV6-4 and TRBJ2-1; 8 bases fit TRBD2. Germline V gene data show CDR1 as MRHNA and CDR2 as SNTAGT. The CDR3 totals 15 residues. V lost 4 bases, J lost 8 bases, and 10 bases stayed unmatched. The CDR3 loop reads CASSVGPGLVDEQFF. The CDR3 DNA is TGTGCCAGCAGTGTGGGGCCGGGACTAGTGGATGAGCAGTTCTTC.

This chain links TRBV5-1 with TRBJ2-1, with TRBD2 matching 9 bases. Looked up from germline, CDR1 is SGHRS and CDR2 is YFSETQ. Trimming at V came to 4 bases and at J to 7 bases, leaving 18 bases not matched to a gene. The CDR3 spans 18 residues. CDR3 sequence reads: CASSRIPFGAGGGNEQFF. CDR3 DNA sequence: TGCGCCAGCAGCCGGATACCATTCGGAGCGGGGGGTGGTAATGAGCAGTTCTTC. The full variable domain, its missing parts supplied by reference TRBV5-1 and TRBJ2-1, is KAGVTQTPRYLIKTRGQQVTLSCSPISGHRSVSWYQQTPGQGLQFLFEYFSETQRNKGNFPGRFSGRQFSNSRSEMNVSTLELGDSALYLCASSRIPFGAGGGNEQFFGPGTRLTVL.

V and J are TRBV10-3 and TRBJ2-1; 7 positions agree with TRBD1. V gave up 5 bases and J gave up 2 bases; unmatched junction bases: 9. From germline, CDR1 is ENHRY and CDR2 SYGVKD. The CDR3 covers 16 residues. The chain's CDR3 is CAISQTSGTAYNEQFF. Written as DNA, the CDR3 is TGTGCCATCAGTCAGACCTCCGGGACAGCCTACAATGAGCAGTTCTTC.

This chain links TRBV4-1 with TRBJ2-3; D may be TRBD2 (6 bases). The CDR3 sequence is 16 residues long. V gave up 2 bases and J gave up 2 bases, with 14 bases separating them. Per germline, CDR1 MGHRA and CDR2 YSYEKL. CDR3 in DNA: TGCGCCAGCAGCCAAATACTAGCTGCCTACACAGATACGCAGTATTTT. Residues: CASSQILAAYTDTQYF.

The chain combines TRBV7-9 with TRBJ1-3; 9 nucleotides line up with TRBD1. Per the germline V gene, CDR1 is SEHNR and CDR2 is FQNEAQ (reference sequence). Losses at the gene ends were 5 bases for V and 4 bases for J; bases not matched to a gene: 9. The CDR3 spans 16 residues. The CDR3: CASSAQGQGGGNTIYF. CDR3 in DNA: TGTGCCAGCAGCGCCCAGGGACAGGGAGGAGGAAACACCATATATTTT.